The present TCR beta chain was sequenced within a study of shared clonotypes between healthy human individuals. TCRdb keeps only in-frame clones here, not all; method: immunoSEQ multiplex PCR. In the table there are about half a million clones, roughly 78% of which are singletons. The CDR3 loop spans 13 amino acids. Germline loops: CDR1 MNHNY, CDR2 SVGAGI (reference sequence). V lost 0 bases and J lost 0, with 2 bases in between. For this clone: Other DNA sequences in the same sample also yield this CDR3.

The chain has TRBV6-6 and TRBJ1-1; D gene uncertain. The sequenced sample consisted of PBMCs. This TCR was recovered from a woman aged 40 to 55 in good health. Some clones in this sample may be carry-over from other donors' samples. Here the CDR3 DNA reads TGTGCCAGCAGTTACTCTGTGAACACTGAAGCTTTCTTT. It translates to CASSYSVNTEAFF.